This TCR beta chain appears in the sequencing data of a study of cytomegalovirus exposure and HLA in healthy donors (dated by TCRdb to the late 2010s). A note on the overall study: The 550 to 750 repertoires of the first cohort and the 120 validation repertoires were produced on the same platform, according to a later analysis. The aim of the study was to test whether cataloging public T cell receptors could identify signatures of past pathogen exposure. Besides the first cohort of 666 subjects, a separate validation cohort made up of 120 different subjects was used. To predict cytomegalovirus infection status, the study combined high-throughput TCR immunosequencing, statistical association of individual TCRs with disease status, and machine learning. The investigation overall reported the following: The study gave a list of about 150 TCR beta chains associated with cytomegalovirus. Three of the identified cytomegalovirus-associated TCR beta chains were confirmed in vitro to be specific for cytomegalovirus antigens. The classifier was reported to diagnose cytomegalovirus status with high specificity and sensitivity in both the original and validation cohorts. Across donors, most TCR sequences were observed very rarely, whereas some public TCRs were present in many individuals. According to the authors, the approach could potentially be generalized to other disease states and immunological phenotypes. Subsequent analysis determined that TCRs grouped into clusters in the first cohort also showed a tendency toward co-occurrence across the approximately 110 validation repertoires, and approximately 94% of cluster scores exceeded 0. All 130 or so repertoires were used to score co-occurrence in the validation cohort in a later analysis, because that analysis had no HLA typing for the cohort.

The donors were included in the validation cohort of over a hundred subjects, a group kept apart from the roughly 680-subject first cohort. Reading the germline V gene gives CDR1 LGHNA and CDR2 YSLEER. Counted from cysteine to phenylalanine, this CDR3 has 15 amino acids. Kept here is only the CDR3 DNA, which spans 45 bases and is read in frame from base 1. The trim is 1 base for V and 0 bases for J, with a gap of 10 bases between the germline ends. The library relied on the immunoSEQ multiplex PCR assay. The paper's data handling went like this. To diagnose cytomegalovirus status from the catalog of TCR beta chain sequences, a statistical classification framework was built. The clones in this table, taken by TCRdb from immuneACCESS, are in-frame only. Not every clone is retained; where verified, under half of the shortfall comes from an unresolved V gene, and the cause of the rest is unknown. V, J and clone size are taken as reported in that table, and D and trimming were inferred from the DNA itself. Present in this sample are around 150,000 clones, approximately 80% of which were seen just once. The biggest ten clones account for around 2.4% of the sample.

Notes on this clone: What this receptor recognizes is not known. Per-base qualities were not stored, and no clone one base away is much larger.

The material sequenced was PBMCs. The rearranged chain carries TRBV4-3 and TRBJ2-7; the D segment could be TRBD1, given 6 matching bases. This receptor was identified in a man aged 25-40 years in good health and CMV-seropositive. The CDR3 reads as follows: CASSQAYRDSYEQYF. The DNA sequence follows: TGCGCCAGCAGCCAAGCATACAGGGACTCCTACGAGCAGTACTTC.